This T cell receptor (beta chain) is drawn from a study of tumor and adjacent non-tumor tissue in lung cancer. TCRbeta libraries were built with three rounds of nested PCR, modified from ARM-PCR. MiXCR, applied by TCRdb to the multiplex PCR reads, yields one record per CDR3 protein. The sample yields about 80,000 distinct CDR3 sequences, around 70% seen once. Comments on this clonotype: A read error may account for a junction end that differs from germline.

The CDR3 covers 14 residues. No cell sorting was done before RNA was extracted from the tissue. This TCR came from a woman between 65 and 79 years old with non-small cell lung cancer. The chain carries TRBV12-3 or TRBV12-4 and TRBJ2-7; TRBD2 might be the D (5 bases). Source material: lung tumor tissue. The CDR3 reads CASSVGGDFYEQYF. The CDR3 DNA is TGTGCTAGCAGCGTAGGAGGAGATTTCTACGAGCAGTACTTC.